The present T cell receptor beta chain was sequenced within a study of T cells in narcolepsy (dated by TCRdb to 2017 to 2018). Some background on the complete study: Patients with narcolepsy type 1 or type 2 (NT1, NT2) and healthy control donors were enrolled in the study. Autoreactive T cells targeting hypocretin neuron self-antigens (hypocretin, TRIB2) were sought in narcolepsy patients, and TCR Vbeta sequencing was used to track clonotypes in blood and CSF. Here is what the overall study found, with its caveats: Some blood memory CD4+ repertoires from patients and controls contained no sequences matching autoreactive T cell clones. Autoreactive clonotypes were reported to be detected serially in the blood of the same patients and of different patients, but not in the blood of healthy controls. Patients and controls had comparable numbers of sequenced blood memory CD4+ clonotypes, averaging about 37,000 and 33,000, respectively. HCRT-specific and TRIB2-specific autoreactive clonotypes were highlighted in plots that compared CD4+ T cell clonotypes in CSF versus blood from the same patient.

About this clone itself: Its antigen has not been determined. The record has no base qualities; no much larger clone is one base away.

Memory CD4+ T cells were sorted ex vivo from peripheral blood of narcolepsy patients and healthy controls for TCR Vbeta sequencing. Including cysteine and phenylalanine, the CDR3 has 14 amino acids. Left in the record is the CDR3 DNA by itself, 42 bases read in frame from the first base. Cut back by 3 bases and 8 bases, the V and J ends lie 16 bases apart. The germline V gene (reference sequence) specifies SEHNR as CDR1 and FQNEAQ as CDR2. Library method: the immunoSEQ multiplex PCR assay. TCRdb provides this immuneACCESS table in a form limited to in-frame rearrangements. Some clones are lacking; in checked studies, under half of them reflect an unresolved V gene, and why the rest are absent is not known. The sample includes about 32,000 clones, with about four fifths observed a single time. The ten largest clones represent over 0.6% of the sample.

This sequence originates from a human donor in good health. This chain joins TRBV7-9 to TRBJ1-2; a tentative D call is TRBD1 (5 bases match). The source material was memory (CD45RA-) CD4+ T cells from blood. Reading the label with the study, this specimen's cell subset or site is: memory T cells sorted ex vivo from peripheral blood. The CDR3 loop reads CASSFGTPTGGYTF. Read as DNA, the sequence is TGTGCCAGCAGCTTCGGGACCCCTACGGGAGGCTACACCTTC.